This T cell receptor (beta chain) was captured in a study of graft-versus-host responses after intestinal transplantation. Overall study: Anti-thymocyte globulin induction was given to all recipients, followed by tacrolimus and steroids for 2 to 3 years.

The repertoire was sequenced with immunoSEQ multiplex PCR; TCRdb's copy has only in-frame clones and lacks some. Of around 120,000 clones detected, about 93% appear once; the ten largest clones hold around 0.12%. About this clone: Its specificity is unknown.

CDR1 is GTSNPN and CDR2 is SVGIG in the germline V gene (reference sequence). V dropped 1 base and J dropped 5; count of bases not matched to a gene: 20. The CDR3 runs to 20 residues. This chain uses TRBV30 with TRBJ2-5; 12 positions match TRBD1. This receptor was identified in a human donor who received an intestinal transplant. This specimen was unstimulated CD4+ T cells sorted from spleen or lymph node cells, taken before intestinal transplant. The CDR3 sequence: CAWSGYSVPGQGAAYETQYF. The CDR3 nucleotides are TGTGCCTGGAGTGGCTATTCAGTCCCGGGACAGGGGGCGGCATATGAGACCCAGTACTTC.